Listed below are T cell receptor beta chains from one sample, sequenced in a study of OX40 agonist ivuxolimab in advanced cancers. Profiling relied on immunoSEQ multiplex PCR, and the TCRdb table lists in-frame clones only, not all of them. This sample has approximately 90,000 clones; about 88% occur once, and the top ten carry about 0.28%. The specimen was CD4+ or CD8+ T cells sorted from blood, collected in a trial of the OX40 agonist ivuxolimab. The source is an adult with an advanced solid tumor such as melanoma, head and neck, liver or kidney cancer. CDR3s include the opening cysteine and the closing phenylalanine or tryptophan. The D gene is left open where the match is weak. Only some rows state a clone size, as once, few, many or a class for expanded clones.

J gene | V gene | clone size | D gene | CDR3 DNA | CDR3 protein
TRBJ1-6 | TRBV6-5 | once | - | TGTGCCAGCAGTTACAGCTATAATTCACCCCTCCACTTT | CASSYSYNSPLHF
TRBJ2-7 | TRBV19 | - | - | TGTGCCAGTAGTATAGTTGCACCTCGAGGGACCTACGAGCAGTACTTC | CASSIVAPRGTYEQYF
TRBJ2-7 | TRBV7-2 | - | - | TGTGCCAGCAGCTTGGGAGGCTCAGGAATCCTCTACGAGCAGTACTTC | CASSLGGSGILYEQYF
TRBJ2-3 | TRBV10-1 | - | - | TGCGCCAGCAGTGTCGGATTTATTGGGGCAGATACGCAGTATTTT | CASSVGFIGADTQYF
TRBJ2-2 | TRBV14 | - | - | TGTGCCAGCAGTCCCTCGGGACCCCCCGGGGAGCTGTTTTTT | CASSPSGPPGELFF
TRBJ1-1 | TRBV27 | once | TRBD1 | TGTGCCAGCAGTCGGGGACAGAAAAACACTGAAGCTTTCTTT | CASSRGQKNTEAFF
TRBJ1-2 | TRBV19 | - | - | TGTGCCAGTAATCTCGGTTGGCGGGGGGAGACTGGCTACACCTTC | CASNLGWRGETGYTF
TRBJ1-1 | TRBV4-3 | once | - | TGCGCCAGCAGCCAAGACGACGGGGTTAGTACTGAAGCTTTCTTT | CASSQDDGVSTEAFF
TRBJ2-1 | TRBV5-1 | - | TRBD2 | TGCGCCAGCAGCTTGCTAGCGGGAATGACAACTGAGCAGTTCTTC | CASSLLAGMTTEQFF
TRBJ2-1 | TRBV19 | - | - | TGTGCCAGTAGTAATGCACAGGGTAGTACCTACAATGAGCAGTTCTTC | CASSNAQGSTYNEQFF
TRBJ1-1 | TRBV23-1 | once | - | TGCGCCAGCAGCCGGCTGTCCACCGCCACTGAAGCTTTCTTT | CASSRLSTATEAFF
TRBJ1-4 | TRBV2 | - | TRBD1 | TGTGCCAGCAGTCGGACAGGGCAAAGGGGGGAAAAACTGTTTTTT | CASSRTGQRGEKLFF
TRBJ1-2 | TRBV5-4 | - | - | TGTGCCAGCAGCTTGGATGTGGTGTCCTATGGCTACACCTTC | CASSLDVVSYGYTF
TRBJ2-3 | TRBV6-1 | - | TRBD2 | TGTGCCAGCAGTGAATCTAGCGGGGGAAGAGCGCAGTATTTT | CASSESSGGRAQYF
TRBJ2-1 | TRBV27 | - | TRBD2 | TGTGCCAGCAGTCCTTTTTACTCGCGGGGGAGCTCCTACAATGAGCAGTTCTTC | CASSPFYSRGSSYNEQFF
TRBJ2-5 | TRBV6-6 | - | - | TGTGCCAGCAGCCACGTGGGGGCCCAGTACTTC | CASSHVGAQYF
TRBJ2-1 | TRBV6-5 | - | TRBD1 | TGTGCCAGCAAAGGGACAGGGATGAATGAGCAGTTCTTC | CASKGTGMNEQFF
TRBJ1-2 | TRBV11-2 | - | - | TGTGCCAGCAGCTTAGATGGCGGAGGCTACACCTTC | CASSLDGGGYTF
TRBJ2-1 | TRBV27 | - | TRBD1 | TGTGCCAGCAGTTTGATAGGGACAGGGATTCTCAATGAGCAGTTCTTC | CASSLIGTGILNEQFF
TRBJ1-6 | TRBV25-1 | many | - | TGTGCCAGCAGAGCCAAGGGACTGACTAATTCACCCCTCCACTTT | CASRAKGLTNSPLHF